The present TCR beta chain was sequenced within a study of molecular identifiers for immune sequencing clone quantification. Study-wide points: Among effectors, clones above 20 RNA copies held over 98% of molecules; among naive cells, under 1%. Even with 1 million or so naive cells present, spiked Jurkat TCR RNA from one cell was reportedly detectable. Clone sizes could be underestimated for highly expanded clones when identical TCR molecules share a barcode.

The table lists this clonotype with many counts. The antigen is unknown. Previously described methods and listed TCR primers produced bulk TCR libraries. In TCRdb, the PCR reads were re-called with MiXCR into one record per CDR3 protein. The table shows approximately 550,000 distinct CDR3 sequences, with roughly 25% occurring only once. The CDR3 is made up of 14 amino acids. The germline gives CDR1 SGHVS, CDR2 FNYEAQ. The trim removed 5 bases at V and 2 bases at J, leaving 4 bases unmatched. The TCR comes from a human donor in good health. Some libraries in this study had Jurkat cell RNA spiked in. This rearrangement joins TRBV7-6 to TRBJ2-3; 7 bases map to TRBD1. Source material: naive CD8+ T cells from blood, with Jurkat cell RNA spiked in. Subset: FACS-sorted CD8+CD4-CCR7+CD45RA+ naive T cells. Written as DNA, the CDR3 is TGTGCCAGCAGCCCGGGACAGCCCACAGATACGCAGTATTTT. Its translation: CASSPGQPTDTQYF. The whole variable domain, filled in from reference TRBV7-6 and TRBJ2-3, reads GAGVSQSPRYKVTKRGQDVALRCDPISGHVSLYWYRQALGQGPEFLTYFNYEAQQDKSGLPNDRFSAERPEGSISTLTIQRTEQRDSAMYRCASSPGQPTDTQYFGPGTRLTVL.